These 8 T cell receptor beta chains share one sample of origin, sequenced in a study of metastatic and nonmetastatic thyroid tumors. Each patient came to thyroid surgery without any prior treatment (of any kind). MiXCR was used by TCRdb to re-call the PCR reads. The table has over 30,000 clones, under 8% seen once; the top ten hold 43%. Sequencing was carried out using blood. Every receptor here comes from a female donor with papillary thyroid cancer or a benign thyroid nodule (not recorded which). Some clones in this sample may be carry-over from other donors' samples.

This clone was seen many times. The chain couples TRBV12-3 or TRBV12-4 to TRBJ2-4; possibly TRBD2 for D (5 bases). CDR3 size: 13 residues. Trimming pared 6 bases from V and 7 bases from J, leaving 13 bases between. CDR3 sequence (DNA): TGTGCCAGCAGCCCCCGGGGTAGGAACATTCAGTACTTC. Translation gives CASSPRGRNIQYF.

This clone was seen repeatedly, ten times or more. This rearrangement joins TRBV4-1 to TRBJ2-7; 8 bases align to TRBD1. The V segment lost 4 bases and the J segment 0 bases; nucleotides outside the gene matches: 2. The CDR3 is 14 amino acids. From germline, CDR1 is MGHRA and CDR2 YSYEKL. The CDR3 DNA reads as TGCGCCAGCAGCCGGACAGGGCCCTCCTACGAGCAGTACTTC. It yields the protein CASSRTGPSYEQYF.

This clone showed up many times. V and J are TRBV5-1 and TRBJ1-1, with D uncertain. The CDR3 consists of 16 residues. Germline V CDR1 and CDR2: SGHRS, YFSETQ. Trimming pared 4 bases from V and 5 bases from J, leaving 21 bases between. CDR3 sequence: CASSNLGLGGSTEAFF. DNA for the CDR3: TGCGCCAGCAGCAATTTGGGTTTGGGCGGCTCAACTGAAGCTTTCTTT.

This clone has ten or more counts. The chain has TRBV9 and TRBJ2-1, with D uncertain. The V end lost 3 bases, the J end lost 0 bases, and 1 base lay between the germline ends. From germline, CDR1 is SGDLS and CDR2 YYNGEE. The CDR3 runs 12 residues. The CDR3 here is CASSDSYNEQFF. CDR3 DNA sequence: TGTGCCAGCAGCGACTCCTACAATGAGCAGTTCTTC. The variable domain in full, with the rest retrieved from reference TRBV9 and TRBJ2-1, is DSGVTQTPKHLITATGQRVTLRCSPRSGDLSVYWYQQSLDQGLQFLIQYYNGEERAKGNILERFSAQQFPDLHSELNLSSLELGDSALYFCASSDSYNEQFFGPGTRLTVL.

In its sample, this clone was seen many times. Here the CDR3 reads CASSEAYGANVLTF. The CDR3 coding sequence is TGTGCCAGCAGTGAAGCCTATGGGGCCAACGTCCTGACTTTC. The chain uses TRBV2 and TRBJ2-6; D is ambiguous. V lost 0 bases, J lost 3 bases, and 3 bases lay in between. This CDR3 contains 14 residues. Germline V gene data show CDR1 as SNHLY and CDR2 as FYNNEI.

This clone was observed a handful of times. This sequence may be a read error, since a much larger clone differs from it by one base. At the DNA level, this CDR3 is encoded by other sequences in the same sample as well. This sequence joins TRBV5-1 and TRBJ1-1; possibly TRBD1 for D (5 bases). CDR1 and CDR2 from the germline V gene are SGHRS and YFSETQ. The CDR3 has 13 residues. The CDR3 DNA sequence: TGTGCCAGCAGCCTGGGGACGAACACTGAAGCTTTCTTT. Protein sequence: CASSLGTNTEAFF.

The sample holds many counts of this clone. The genes are TRBV7-8 and TRBJ2-7; 10 nucleotides match TRBD1. The CDR3 extends over 15 amino acids. Germline lookup yields CDR1 SGHVS and CDR2 FQNEAQ. Trimming cost V 5 bases and J 3 bases; bases outside gene matches: 7. In nucleotides, the CDR3 is TGTGCCAGCAGCCACCCGGGACAGGGGATCTACGAGCAGTACTTC. Translation: CASSHPGQGIYEQYF.

Concerning this clone: A single base separates this from a much larger clone, so it may be a read error. This rearrangement joins TRBV5-6 to TRBJ2-5, with D maybe TRBD2 (6 bases). This CDR3 contains 15 residues. Germline CDR1 is SGHDT and CDR2 is YYEEEE. The CDR3 DNA follows: TGTGTCAGCAGCCCTTCCGGTAGGCGGGGAGAGACCCAGTACTTC. Translating it yields CVSSPSGRRGETQYF. Looking up the rest from reference TRBV5-6 and TRBJ2-5 gives the full variable domain: DAGVTQSPTHLIKTRGQQVTLRCSPKSGHDTVSWYQQALGQGPQFIFQYYEEEERQRGNFPDRFSGHQFPNYSSELNVNALLLGDSALYLCVSSPSGRRGETQYFGPGTRLLVL.